This record concerns one TCR beta chain sequence. The antigen remains unidentified. The V and J ends lost 1 base and 8 bases respectively, with 9 bases between them. There are 13 residues in the CDR3. Germline CDR1 is SGHVS and CDR2 is FQNEAQ. The data originate from a study of OX40 agonist ivuxolimab in advanced cancers. Overall study: Hepatocellular carcinoma, melanoma, renal cell or head and neck cancer affected the dose-escalation patients.

Clones were read by immunoSEQ multiplex PCR, and TCRdb kept only the in-frame ones, dropping some. Altogether around 19,000 clones are present, about 90% being singletons, with the ten largest covering roughly 27%. Study results and limitations: Among some nonresponders, normalized T-cell clonal expansion was also low.

This receptor was obtained from an adult with an advanced solid tumor such as melanoma, head and neck, liver or kidney cancer. The sample was CD4+ or CD8+ T cells sorted from blood, taken in a trial of the OX40 agonist ivuxolimab. The chain joins TRBV7-8 to TRBJ2-4; either TRBD1 or TRBD2 may fit D (5 bases each). CDR3: CASSLVVGDIQYF. Here the CDR3 DNA reads TGTGCCAGCAGCTTAGTGGTGGGGGACATTCAGTACTTC.